This T cell receptor (beta chain) derives from a study of blood T cell repertoires in COVID-19. Study in general: Both acute and convalescent COVID-19 samples were obtained from the United States, Italy and Spain. T cells, B-cell-depleted T cells, or PBMCs provided the cDNA or gDNA that served as material.

Trimming took off 5 bases at V and 8 bases at J, with 16 bases between the two ends. CDR1 SGHTA and CDR2 FQGNSA come from the germline V gene. The CDR3 is 14 amino acids. In the source study's methods: It was from reference gene primer amplification that nucleated cell counts were estimated. Sequencing was performed with immunoSEQ multiplex PCR; in TCRdb, only in-frame clones are kept and a portion is missing. The V and J calls and clone size are taken from that table; D and trimming were inferred from the DNA. The table lists 110,000 to 150,000 clones, around three quarters of them singletons. The rearrangement uses TRBV7-2 and TRBJ1-3; the D gene is possibly TRBD1 (6 bases). The material sequenced was peripheral blood. The clonotype comes from a man at least 80 years old with acute or convalescent COVID-19. Here the CDR3 DNA reads TGTGCCAGCAGCCTTAGGAGGGGGAGGGACACCATATATTTT. It specifies CASSLRRGRDTIYF.